The 20 T cell receptor beta chains below all came from one sample that was sequenced in a study of blood T cell repertoires in COVID-19. Using immunoSEQ multiplex PCR, the repertoire was profiled, and TCRdb retains in-frame clones only, with some absent. Of about 200,000 clones in the sample, 70% to 90% were seen once. The sample taken for sequencing was PBMCs or T cells enriched from blood (not recorded which). The receptors derive from a woman aged 40-49 years with acute COVID-19.

This clone was detected only a few times. The rearrangement links TRBV6-2 or TRBV6-3 to TRBJ1-5; TRBD1 is a possible D gene (5 bases). Germline V lookup: CDR1 MNHEY, CDR2 SVGEGT. V shed 5 bases and J shed 5 bases, with 7 bases lying between them. The length of the CDR3 is 12 residues. The CDR3 spells CASSQGYQPQHF. As DNA, the CDR3 is TGTGCCAGCAGTCAGGGTTATCAGCCCCAGCATTTT.

This clone was found once. V and J are TRBV19 and TRBJ2-1; 9 nucleotides align to TRBD2. The CDR3 totals 15 residues. V trimming: 5 bases; J trimming: 5 bases; junction bases outside the gene matches: 7. In germline, CDR1 is LNHDA, CDR2 SQIVND (reference sequence). As DNA, the CDR3 is TGTGCCAGTAGTCCCACGGGACTAGCTAACAATGAGCAGTTCTTC. It codes for CASSPTGLANNEQFF.

The chain combines TRBV7-2 with TRBJ2-3, with 9 positions matching TRBD2. Germline CDR1 and CDR2: SGHTA and FQGNSA. Losses at the gene ends were 4 bases for V and 1 base for J; bases not matched to a gene: 3. The CDR3 totals 15 residues. The CDR3 DNA reads TGTGCCAGCAGCTCGGTAGCGGGGGGCACAGATACGCAGTATTTT. Protein sequence: CASSSVAGGTDTQYF.

The chain carries TRBV6-5 and TRBJ1-2; no clear D gene. The CDR3 loop spans 13 amino acids. Per the germline V gene, CDR1 is MNHEY and CDR2 is SVGAGI. V was cut by 6 bases and J by 0 bases, with 8 bases left in between. CDR3 in DNA: TGTGCCAGCAGAATCGTAACTAACTATGGCTACACCTTC. This gives the protein CASRIVTNYGYTF.

V gene TRBV27 combines with J gene TRBJ2-7, with 12 bases aligning to TRBD2. In germline, CDR1 is MNHEY, CDR2 SMNVEV (reference sequence). Trimming removed 2 bases from V and 2 bases from J; junction bases left unmatched: 4. The CDR3 extends over 16 amino acids. The CDR3 DNA reads as TGTGCCAGCAGTTTAGATGCTAGCGGGAGGGCCTACGAGCAGTACTTC. Translation gives CASSLDASGRAYEQYF.

There are a few counts of this clone. The chain has TRBV6-5 and TRBJ2-3; 7 bases match TRBD2. Germline assignment: CDR1 MNHEY and CDR2 SVGAGI. The CDR3 has 14 amino acids. The V segment lost 5 bases and the J segment 3 bases; nucleotides outside the gene matches: 5. CDR3 sequence reads: CASSPSGVTDTQYF. CDR3 in DNA: TGTGCCAGCAGTCCCAGCGGGGTGACAGATACGCAGTATTTT.

This clone appeared a single time. This sequence joins TRBV11-2 and TRBJ1-1; D uncertain. This CDR3 comprises 12 residues. CDR1 and CDR2 (germline): SGHAT, FQNNGV. Trimming took off 5 bases at V and 7 bases at J, with 11 bases between the two ends. The CDR3 DNA reads TGTGCCAGCAGCCTTACGGGGTTTGAAGCTTTCTTT. Protein product: CASSLTGFEAFF.

This sequence joins TRBV6-4 and TRBJ1-2, with no clear D. The CDR3 runs 14 residues. CDR1 MRHNA and CDR2 SNTAGT come from the germline V gene. Trimming pared 3 bases from V and 12 bases from J, leaving 20 bases between. This CDR3 is CASSETSERRVHTF. CDR3 bases: TGTGCCAGCAGTGAAACGTCTGAACGGCGGGTACACACCTTC.

This clone was counted only a few times. J is TRBJ1-2 and V is TRBV10-3; D might be TRBD1 (5 bases). The germline CDR1 and CDR2 sequences are ENHRY and SYGVKD. This CDR3 spans 15 amino acids. The germline V and J ends were trimmed by 0 bases and 4 bases, with 12 bases remaining between them. The CDR3 here is CAISESGGYGYGYTF. In nucleotides, the CDR3 is TGTGCCATCAGTGAGTCGGGGGGGTACGGCTATGGCTACACCTTC.

This clone occurred a few times. In DNA form, the CDR3 reads TGCGCCAGCAGCGGTCCGGGACAAAGTAATGAAAAACTGTTTTTT. It specifies CASSGPGQSNEKLFF. V gene TRBV5-1 combines with J gene TRBJ1-4, with a possible D match to TRBD1 (6 bases). The CDR3 loop spans 15 amino acids. V was shortened by 4 bases and J by 4 bases, with 14 bases between the two germline ends. Germline CDR1 is SGHRS and CDR2 is YFSETQ.

The chain employs TRBV30 and TRBJ1-1; TRBD1 is a possible D gene (5 bases). The germline V and J ends were trimmed by 0 bases and 2 bases, with 10 bases remaining between them. Germline lookup yields CDR1 GTSNPN and CDR2 SVGIG (reference sequence). This CDR3 comprises 14 residues. The CDR3 sequence is CAWSVLGANTEAFF. The DNA of the CDR3 is TGTGCCTGGAGTGTGTTAGGGGCCAACACTGAAGCTTTCTTT.

This clone was found once. The chain recombines TRBV27 with TRBJ1-6; 8 bases agree with TRBD1. V lost 4 bases and J lost 3; bases outside the gene matches: 5. Germline-derived CDR1 and CDR2 are MNHEY and SMNVEV (reference sequence). This CDR3 has 16 residues. CDR3 sequence reads: CASSSTTGDYNSPLHF. CDR3 coding DNA: TGTGCCAGCAGTTCCACGACAGGGGACTATAATTCACCCCTCCACTTT.

This chain uses TRBV5-1 with TRBJ2-7, with 10 bases fitting TRBD2. The CDR3 is 15 amino acids. In germline, CDR1 is SGHRS, CDR2 YFSETQ. Losses at the gene ends were 5 bases for V and 2 bases for J; bases not matched to a gene: 7. CDR3 loop: CASSGAGGLTYEQYF. The CDR3 nucleotides read TGCGCCAGCAGTGGAGCGGGAGGGTTGACCTACGAGCAGTACTTC.

DNA of the CDR3: TGTGCCAGCAGCTTTTGGGGCCTAAGCTCCTACAATGAGCAGTTCTTC. The encoded protein is CASSFWGLSSYNEQFF. The rearrangement uses TRBV7-3 and TRBJ2-1; perhaps TRBD1 as D (5 bases). This CDR3 has 16 residues. CDR1 is SGHTA, CDR2 FQGTGA, per germline. With 3 bases removed from V and 0 bases from J, the gap between germline ends came to 12 bases.

The rearrangement uses TRBV19 and TRBJ2-7; 9 bases agree with TRBD1. The CDR3 sequence is 14 residues long. The germline CDR1 and CDR2 sequences are LNHDA and SQIVND (reference sequence). J was trimmed by 4 bases and V by 4 bases; bases with no gene match: 5. DNA for the CDR3: TGTGCCAGTAGTAGGGGACAGGGTCGTTACGAGCAGTACTTC. It yields the protein CASSRGQGRYEQYF.

The chain joins TRBV19 to TRBJ1-5; no firm D call. This CDR3 region has 14 residues. The germline V gene encodes CDR1 LNHDA and CDR2 SQIVND (reference sequence). V lost 5 bases, J lost 7 bases, and 15 bases lay in between. The CDR3 here is CASSFDIGGQPQHF. DNA for the CDR3: TGTGCCAGTAGTTTCGACATTGGTGGGCAGCCCCAGCATTTT.

This clone was counted a single time. The rearrangement links TRBV11-3 to TRBJ2-3; 7 bases are a match to TRBD2. This CDR3 spans 18 amino acids. Germline CDR1 and CDR2: SGHNT and YENEEA. V lost 5 bases, J lost 1 base, and 15 bases stayed unmatched. This CDR3 reads CASSHRGGGLLGTDTQYF. The CDR3 nucleotides are TGTGCCAGCAGCCATCGGGGCGGGGGACTTCTAGGCACAGATACGCAGTATTTT.

V gene TRBV14 combines with J gene TRBJ2-5; 10 bases map to TRBD2. The CDR3 runs 17 residues. The trim removed 5 bases at V and 5 bases at J, leaving 14 bases unmatched. Germline V lookup: CDR1 SGHDN, CDR2 FVKESK. CDR3 nucleotides: TGTGCCAGCAGCGACGAGAGAAGAGCGGGAGGGCCGGAGACCCAGTACTTC. Its protein product is CASSDERRAGGPETQYF.

This sequence joins TRBV6-6 and TRBJ1-2, with a weak D call TRBD1 (5 bases). CDR1 MNHNY and CDR2 SVGAGI come from the germline V gene (reference sequence). This CDR3 is built from 16 residues. V was clipped by 0 bases and J by 4 bases, with 15 bases between them. CDR3 amino acids: CASSYSETVLTYGYTF. The CDR3 DNA reads TGTGCCAGCAGTTACTCCGAGACAGTCTTGACCTATGGCTACACCTTC.

The rearrangement joins TRBV7-8 to TRBJ2-1; TRBD2 agrees at 8 bases. Germline V gene lookup returns CDR1 SGHVS and CDR2 FQNEAQ. The CDR3 runs 15 residues. Losses at the gene ends were 3 bases for V and 8 bases for J; bases not matched to a gene: 9. The CDR3 here is CASSLRRRGEHEQFF. For the CDR3, the DNA is TGTGCCAGCAGCTTGAGGAGGCGGGGGGAGCATGAGCAGTTCTTC.